Listed below are T cell receptor beta chains from one sample, sequenced in a study of control samples from healthy donors and cancer patients. Profiled with immunoSEQ multiplex PCR; TCRdb holds only in-frame clones, not every one. Of over 15,000 clones in the sample, more than 70% were seen once. Sequencing input: PBMCs. These receptor sequences come from a woman aged 70 to 79 with colorectal cancer. CDR3s include the opening cysteine and the closing phenylalanine or tryptophan.

V gene	J gene	CDR3 protein
TRBV19	TRBJ2-6	CASSMWRGGGGANVLTF
TRBV28	TRBJ2-2	CASSPRLDTGELFF
TRBV4-1	TRBJ1-5	CASSQTIDSNQPQHF
TRBV10-3	TRBJ1-2	CAIRDRGRNYGYTF
TRBV3-1/TRBV3-2	TRBJ2-1	CASSLLAGGYNEQFF
TRBV9	TRBJ1-2	CASSPSTSYGYTF
TRBV13	TRBJ1-1	CASSWGPQGNTEAFF
TRBV27	TRBJ2-2	CASRGLSAGAGELFF
TRBV5-1	TRBJ1-5	CASSLGNNQPQHF
TRBV9	TRBJ2-1	CASSVVGGGASGLYNEQFF
TRBV19	TRBJ1-2	CASSIDVTGRYGYTF
TRBV7-2	TRBJ1-6	CASSVQSRINRGLNSPLHF
TRBV24-1	TRBJ1-2	CATSDGTGAGYGYTF
TRBV10-3	TRBJ1-2	CAISEVGGNYGYTF
TRBV18	TRBJ1-1	CASSLATRDTEAFF
TRBV3-1/TRBV3-2	TRBJ1-6	CASSQEPESPLHF
TRBV5-1	TRBJ2-7	CASSLGTGAYEQYF
TRBV11-2	TRBJ2-1	CASSLDPGDNEQFF
TRBV7-2	TRBJ1-2	CASSLDGVPRVGYTF
TRBV9	TRBJ2-3	CASSVGTGVSTDTQYF
TRBV7-2	TRBJ2-7	CASSLAGSTYEQYF
TRBV5-1	TRBJ2-3	CASSLSWGADTQYF
TRBV6-5	TRBJ2-7	CASALRAFYEQYF
TRBV10-3	TRBJ2-7	CAISSPGQSVREQYF
TRBV4-2	TRBJ1-1	CASSQSAGDLRAFF
TRBV19	TRBJ2-1	CASSGVAGSYNEQFF
TRBV27	TRBJ2-2	CASRVAGYTGELFF
TRBV7-2	TRBJ2-2	CASRPPEDTGELFF
TRBV5-5	TRBJ2-1	CASSFEIAYNEQFF
TRBV7-9	TRBJ2-4	CASSPGSGRQNIQYF
TRBV12-3/TRBV12-4	TRBJ2-2	CASSFTNTGELFF
TRBV5-1	TRBJ1-2	CASSLTVESNYGYTF
TRBV10-2	TRBJ2-3	CASSRGGDTQYF
TRBV5-1	TRBJ1-5	CASSLGGAFNQPQHF
TRBV18	TRBJ2-3	CASSPPLLADPSDTQYF
TRBV5-6	TRBJ2-3	CASSLTFDWDRATDTQYF
TRBV6-4	TRBJ2-2	CASQTGGGTGELFF
TRBV7-2	TRBJ2-1	CASRSGLAGGLSSYNEQFF
TRBV19	TRBJ2-3	CASRQGPSTDTQYF
TRBV7-2	TRBJ2-1	CASSLTGSGSFNEQFF
TRBV5-1	TRBJ2-3	CASSRLAGGGSTDTQYF
TRBV4-3	TRBJ2-5	CASSQVNKPETQYF
TRBV9	TRBJ2-3	CASSVGTLPADTQYF
TRBV29-1	TRBJ1-1	CSVLRALNTEAFF
TRBV29-1	TRBJ2-2	CSARTSGRVATGELFF